The rows below give T cell receptor beta chains drawn from one sample of a study of cytomegalovirus exposure and HLA in healthy donors. Libraries were prepared by immunoSEQ multiplex PCR; TCRdb keeps only in-frame clonotypes and omits some of them. The sample totals about 110,000 clones; its top ten clones hold 3% to 4.5%. Specimen: PBMCs. Source of these receptors: a young man in good health and CMV-seronegative. The CDR3 runs from the conserved cysteine through the conserved F or W. A D gene is named only where the DNA matches it firmly. Some rows have no size entry. The others give once, few or many, or a class for an expanded clone.

clone_size	d_call	v_call	j_call	cdr3_nt	cdr3_aa
NA	TRBD2	TRBV11-3	TRBJ2-7	TGTGCCAGCAGCTTCCGCGGGGGGGCCTCCGAGCAGTACTTC	CASSFRGGASEQYF
NA	TRBD1	TRBV5-1	TRBJ1-2	TGCGCCAGCAGCTCGGACAGGGGACCCTGGAACTATGGCTACACCTTC	CASSSDRGPWNYGYTF
NA	TRBD1	TRBV5-6	TRBJ1-6	TGTGCCAGCAGCATTCCGGGACAGGTTAATTCACCCCTCCACTTT	CASSIPGQVNSPLHF
NA	TRBD1	TRBV4-2	TRBJ2-5	TGTGCCAGCAGCCCTGGGGACAGGGACCAAGAGACCCAGTACTTC	CASSPGDRDQETQYF
NA	TRBD1	TRBV4-2	TRBJ1-6	TGTGCCAGCAGCCCAGGGGGCGGGATGGGCTCACCCCTCCACTTT	CASSPGGGMGSPLHF
NA	NA	TRBV6-5	TRBJ2-3	TGTGCCAGCAGTTACGGCGACAGGATTAGCACAGATACGCAGTATTTT	CASSYGDRISTDTQYF
NA	TRBD2	TRBV11-2	TRBJ2-1	TGTGCCAGCAGTTATAGTATCGGGGGGATCTACAATGAGCAGTTCTTC	CASSYSIGGIYNEQFF
NA	TRBD1	TRBV9	TRBJ2-5	TGTGCCAGCAGCTTCGAAGGACAGGGGGGAGAGACCCAGTACTTC	CASSFEGQGGETQYF
NA	TRBD1	TRBV27	TRBJ2-7	TGTGCCAGCAGTCTTGCCAGGGGGTCCTACGAGCAGTACTTC	CASSLARGSYEQYF
NA	NA	TRBV5-1	TRBJ2-7	TGCGCCAGCAGCCCTTTAGCCCAGGGCTACTACGAGCAGTACTTC	CASSPLAQGYYEQYF
NA	TRBD1	TRBV9	TRBJ1-3	TGTGCCAGCAGCTGGGGGACAGGTAACTCTGGAAACACCATATATTTT	CASSWGTGNSGNTIYF
NA	NA	TRBV7-3	TRBJ2-5	TGTGCCAGCAGCTTAAATACTATAGAGACCCAGTACTTC	CASSLNTIETQYF
NA	NA	TRBV21-1	TRBJ2-4	TGTGCCAGCAGTTCAGCGCCGTCGCTAGCCAAAAACATTCAGTACTTC	CASSSAPSLAKNIQYF
NA	NA	TRBV4-3	TRBJ1-5	TGCGCCAGCAGCCAAGATCACAATCAGCCCCAGCATTTT	CASSQDHNQPQHF
NA	NA	TRBV5-8	TRBJ2-3	TGTGCCAGCAGCTTGGGACTAGACACAGATACGCAGTATTTT	CASSLGLDTDTQYF
NA	NA	TRBV4-1	TRBJ1-2	TGCGCCAGCAGCCTCCCCGCGGACAGAGGCTATGGCTACACCTTC	CASSLPADRGYGYTF
NA	TRBD1	TRBV10-3	TRBJ2-7	TGTGCCATCAGTGAGTCTAGGACAGGGGACGAGCAGTACTTC	CAISESRTGDEQYF
NA	NA	TRBV5-6	TRBJ1-2	TGTGCCAGCAGGTTGTCAGGTAGCTATGGCTACACCTTC	CASRLSGSYGYTF
NA	TRBD2	TRBV29-1	TRBJ2-1	TGCAGCGTTGATTCACCGCTAGCGGGGTTGTACAATGAGCAGTTCTTC	CSVDSPLAGLYNEQFF
NA	NA	TRBV7-8	TRBJ1-2	TGTGCCAGCAGCTTAGCAGGGGACTATGGCTACACCTTC	CASSLAGDYGYTF
NA	NA	TRBV2	TRBJ2-7	TGTGCCAGCAGTGACGGAGGCGGACAGTACTTC	CASSDGGGQYF
NA	NA	TRBV5-7	TRBJ2-7	TGTGCCAGCAGCTCTGGACAGCTAGACTCCTACGAGCAGTACTTC	CASSSGQLDSYEQYF
NA	TRBD1	TRBV7-6	TRBJ2-7	TGTGCCAGCAGCATAACAGGGGTGACGAGCTCCTACGAGCAGTACTTC	CASSITGVTSSYEQYF
NA	NA	TRBV27	TRBJ1-4	TGTGCCAGCAGCACCTCCAGGGAAAAACTGTTTTTT	CASSTSREKLFF
NA	TRBD1	TRBV5-4	TRBJ2-2	TGTGCCAGCACCTTGGACAGGGGGGTGTTCACCGGGGAGCTGTTTTTT	CASTLDRGVFTGELFF
medium-sized	TRBD1	TRBV4-1	TRBJ2-7	TGCGCCAGCAGCCACGGACAGGGAGAGGGCTACGAGCAGTACTTC	CASSHGQGEGYEQYF
NA	NA	TRBV29-1	TRBJ1-2	TGCAGCGTCTTCGCTGGGGGCGACTATGGCTACACCTTC	CSVFAGGDYGYTF
NA	NA	TRBV6-1	TRBJ2-3	TGTGCCAGCAGCCGACTGACAGCAAGCACAGATACGCAGTATTTT	CASSRLTASTDTQYF
NA	NA	TRBV5-1	TRBJ2-5	TGCGCCAGCAGCTTGTTGGGAGAGCAGGAGACCCAGTACTTC	CASSLLGEQETQYF
NA	NA	TRBV25-1	TRBJ2-1	TGTGCCAGCAGTGAATTACAGACGCCCTACAATGAGCAGTTCTTC	CASSELQTPYNEQFF
NA	TRBD2	TRBV9	TRBJ2-3	TGTGCCAGCAGCGTAGGTAGCGGGCGCACAGATACGCAGTATTTT	CASSVGSGRTDTQYF
medium-sized	TRBD1	TRBV2	TRBJ2-7	TGTGCCAACCGCAAGGACAGGGGGGGCGAGCAGTACTTC	CANRKDRGGEQYF
NA	NA	TRBV5-8	TRBJ2-5	TGTGCCAGCAGCGGCGGGTCCCGTCCAGGAGAGACCCAGTACTTC	CASSGGSRPGETQYF
NA	TRBD1	TRBV6-5	TRBJ2-7	TGTGCCAGCAGACGGGGACAGGGGACCTACGAGCAGTACTTC	CASRRGQGTYEQYF
NA	TRBD2	TRBV6-5	TRBJ2-1	TGTGCCACCGGGACGGGGGGGGACTCCTACAATGAGCAGTTCTTC	CATGTGGDSYNEQFF
NA	NA	TRBV7-6	TRBJ1-6	TGTGCCAGCAGGCAAGGACAGACTAATTCACCCCTCCACTTT	CASRQGQTNSPLHF
NA	NA	TRBV7-9	TRBJ2-5	TGTGCCAGCAGCCCATGGGGCGGCCAAGAGACCCAGTACTTC	CASSPWGGQETQYF
NA	TRBD1	TRBV30	TRBJ1-4	TGTGCCTGGGGACAGGGTAATGAAAAACTGTTTTTT	CAWGQGNEKLFF
NA	NA	TRBV6-1	TRBJ2-7	TGTGCCAGCAGTGAAGCTTGGCAGGCTCCCTCCTACGAGCAGTACTTC	CASSEAWQAPSYEQYF
NA	NA	TRBV25-1	TRBJ2-3	TGTGCCAGCAGTGGGCGGGGTAGCACAGATACGCAGTATTTT	CASSGRGSTDTQYF
NA	NA	TRBV28	TRBJ1-1	TGTGCCAGCAGTTTACAGGGGACTGAAGCTTTCTTT	CASSLQGTEAFF
NA	NA	TRBV10-2	TRBJ1-5	TGCGCCAGCAGTGAGTTTGAGATTGAGGATCAGCCCCAGCATTTT	CASSEFEIEDQPQHF
NA	TRBD1	TRBV19	TRBJ1-5	TGTGCCAGTAGTATAGGACAGGGTAGCAATCAGCCCCAGCATTTT	CASSIGQGSNQPQHF
NA	TRBD2	TRBV18	TRBJ2-1	TGTGCCAGCTCACCCGGACTAGCGGGGATGAATGAGCAGTTCTTC	CASSPGLAGMNEQFF
NA	NA	TRBV2	TRBJ1-1	TGTGCCAGCACAACGGCGGAGGTTGAAGCTTTCTTT	CASTTAEVEAFF
NA	TRBD1	TRBV6-5	TRBJ1-2	TGTGCCAGCAGTTACTCGACAGGGGGCTATGGCTACACCTTC	CASSYSTGGYGYTF
NA	NA	TRBV19	TRBJ1-5	TGTGCCAGTGACAGCCCTTATAGCAATCAGCCCCAGCATTTT	CASDSPYSNQPQHF
NA	NA	TRBV4-1	TRBJ1-6	TGCGCCAGCAGCCAAGGAGGGAACAATTCACCCCTCCACTTT	CASSQGGNNSPLHF
NA	NA	TRBV28	TRBJ2-2	TGTGCCAGCAGTTTCGCACAGCTCAACACCGGGGAGCTGTTTTTT	CASSFAQLNTGELFF
NA	TRBD2	TRBV7-9	TRBJ2-5	TGTGCCAGCAGCCCCCTCCTAGCGGGGGGGCGGGAACAAGAGACCCAGTACTTC	CASSPLLAGGREQETQYF
NA	NA	TRBV11-1	TRBJ2-2	TGTGCCAGCAGATATCGTCCCGGGGAGCTGTTTTTT	CASRYRPGELFF
NA	NA	TRBV9	TRBJ1-1	TGTGCCAGCAGCGTAGGCTACAGGGCTGACACTGAAGCTTTCTTT	CASSVGYRADTEAFF
NA	NA	TRBV18	TRBJ2-5	TGTGCCAGCTCACCCATGGGGGGGCGAGAGACCCAGTACTTC	CASSPMGGRETQYF
NA	NA	TRBV4-3	TRBJ2-7	TGCGCCAGCAGCCAAGATCGACAGGTCTCCTACGAGCAGTACTTC	CASSQDRQVSYEQYF